This T cell receptor beta chain originates from a study of blood T cells in healthy people across ages. A second roughly 7 to 12 cycle PCR used barcoded and J-beta primers. TCRdb redid the calling of the 5' RACE reads with MiXCR, one entry per CDR3 protein. Among 750,000 to 1,000,000 distinct CDR3 sequences listed, just under 30% were seen once. This clonotype has just a few counts. This sample also appeared in a second study, on T cells of mothers and their children. As reported in that work: Similar effects of thymic selection on TCR recombination output were recorded in related and unrelated pairs.

Sequenced sample: blood. The origin of this receptor is a woman between 40 and 55 years old in good health.

The CDR3 is CASSSSTKQGRRANEKLFF. The CDR3 coding sequence is TGTGCCAGCAGTTCGTCGACCAAACAGGGGAGAAGAGCTAATGAAAAACTGTTTTTT. The chain couples TRBV28 to TRBJ1-4; 7 positions match TRBD1. The CDR3 runs to 19 residues. The V gene's germline CDR1 is MDHEN and CDR2 SYDVKM. V shed 4 bases and J 3 bases; nucleotides not matched to a gene: 17.